What follows are 21 T cell receptor beta chains derived from one specimen sequenced in a study of human T cells and chemical hapten exposure. Time point specified: patch test 3, about 24 weeks after DPC sensitization. The treatment: therapeutic diphenylcyclopropenone sensitization with weekly scalp DPC. TCRdb itself ran the RACE reads through MiXCR, one entry per CDR3 protein. Found here are around 200,000 distinct CDR3 sequences, under 25% of them singletons; the top ten hold about 2.3%. The sequencing here drew on whole blood, taken in connection with sensitization to the hapten diphenylcyclopropenone (DPC). The receptor set was obtained from a woman in her forties with alopecia areata. Some clones in this sample may be carry-over from other donors' samples.

In its sample, this clonotype was seen a few times. The genes are TRBV11-2 and TRBJ2-3; D is uncertain. From germline, CDR1 is SGHAT and CDR2 FQNNGV. Trimming removed 5 bases from V and 4 bases from J, with 10 bases in between. The CDR3 loop spans 13 amino acids. CDR3 sequence reads: CASSLTVADTQYF. The CDR3 nucleotides are TGTGCCAGCAGCCTCACCGTTGCAGATACGCAGTATTTT.

This clonotype was picked up many times. The gene calls are TRBV29-1 and TRBJ1-1, with a possible D match to TRBD1 (6 bases). The CDR3 contains 12 residues. The V end lost 6 bases, the J end lost 5 bases, and 13 bases lay between the germline ends. The germline V gene has CDR1 SQVTM and CDR2 ANQGSEA. Written as DNA, the CDR3 is TGCAGCGTGTACAGGGAAGATACTGAAGCTTTCTTT. Protein sequence: CSVYREDTEAFF.

V and J are TRBV5-1 and TRBJ2-5; maybe TRBD2 (6 bases). CDR1 SGHRS and CDR2 YFSETQ come from the germline V gene. The ends were cut back, 3 bases at V and 2 bases at J, with 17 bases in the middle. The CDR3 has 16 amino acids. The chain's CDR3 is CASSWGDQRAQETQYF. DNA of the CDR3: TGCGCCAGCAGCTGGGGGGATCAGCGGGCTCAAGAGACCCAGTACTTC.

The CDR3 loop is CASSLGGQGAPRGNTEAFF. The DNA for the CDR3 is TGCGCCAGCAGCTTGGGGGGACAGGGGGCTCCGAGAGGGAACACTGAAGCTTTCTTT. V and J are TRBV5-1 and TRBJ1-1; 12 bases are shared with TRBD1. Germline CDR1 and CDR2: SGHRS and YFSETQ. There are 19 residues in the CDR3. The trim removed 0 bases at V and 1 base at J, leaving 10 bases unmatched.

This chain uses TRBV20-1 with TRBJ1-2; D call uncertain. Trimming left V 6 bases short and J 4 bases short, with 15 bases between. This CDR3 has 13 amino acids. Germline V gene lookup returns CDR1 DFQATT and CDR2 SNEGSKA (reference sequence). The CDR3 DNA sequence: TGCAGTGCCGTAGGAGTGGCCGCCTATGGCTACACCTTC. This translates into CSAVGVAAYGYTF.

V usage is TRBV11-3 and J usage is TRBJ2-3; the D gene is possibly TRBD1 (6 bases). The CDR3 loop spans 14 amino acids. The V and J ends lost 5 bases and 3 bases respectively, with 12 bases between them. CDR1 is SGHNT and CDR2 is YENEEA in the germline V gene. CDR3 nucleotide sequence: TGTGCCAGCAGCAAGGAACAGGGAACAGATACGCAGTATTTT. Its translation: CASSKEQGTDTQYF.

The chain combines TRBV10-3 with TRBJ1-2; D is undetermined. CDR3 length: 13 amino acids. In germline, CDR1 is ENHRY, CDR2 SYGVKD. Trimming cost V 2 bases and J 4 bases, with 8 bases left between them. The CDR3 reads CAISEAGGYGYTF. In DNA form, the CDR3 reads TGTGCCATCAGTGAGGCGGGAGGCTATGGCTACACCTTC.

The chain joins TRBV7-2 to TRBJ2-1, with D possibly TRBD1 on 6 matching bases. CDR1 is SGHTA, CDR2 FQGNSA, per germline. This CDR3 comprises 16 residues. V dropped 1 base and J dropped 9 bases, with 19 bases sitting between them. The CDR3 DNA is TGTGCCAGCAGCTTAGTAGGGGGTAGGGGCGTGAGTGAGCAGTTCTTC. This sequence encodes CASSLVGGRGVSEQFF.

This clonotype has more than one count but fewer than ten. The V call is TRBV7-2, the J call TRBJ1-4, with 9 bases identical to TRBD1. Per germline, CDR1 SGHTA and CDR2 FQGNSA. The V and J ends lost 4 bases and 7 bases, in that order; junction bases with no gene match: 7. The CDR3 spans 15 residues. CDR3 region: CASSYNRGRGEKLFF. The DNA for the CDR3 is TGTGCCAGCAGCTACAACAGGGGGCGCGGTGAAAAACTGTTTTTT.

This clonotype has ten or more counts. This chain connects TRBV29-1 to TRBJ1-1; D is undetermined. CDR3 size: 11 residues. The V and J ends lost 4 bases and 8 bases respectively, with 11 bases between them. CDR1 and CDR2 (germline): SQVTM, ANQGSEA. The CDR3 nucleotides are TGCAGCGTTGTAGGGTCAGGAGAAGCTTTCTTT. Translation gives CSVVGSGEAFF.

Concerning this clonotype itself: Germline is not matched at one junction end, which may reflect a read error. The rearrangement links TRBV4-2 to TRBJ2-5; 7 nucleotides line up with TRBD1. Germline CDR1 is LGHNA and CDR2 is YNFKEQ. The CDR3 has 14 amino acids. The CDR3: CASSQGGGQETQYF. CDR3 in DNA: TGTGCCAGCAGTCAAGGGGGCGGACAAGAGACCCAGTACTTC.

The chain couples TRBV6-6 to TRBJ1-1; 7 bases map to TRBD1. This CDR3 contains 11 residues. Germline CDR1 and CDR2: MNHNY and SVGAGI (reference sequence). The V segment lost 4 bases and the J segment 10 bases; nucleotides outside the gene matches: 3. This chain's CDR3 is CASSSGGAAFF. CDR3 in DNA: TGTGCCAGCAGTTCAGGGGGAGCAGCTTTCTTT.

The CDR3 coding sequence is TGCAGCGTTGAACCGGACAGGGTTCAGCAGTTCTTC. Protein sequence: CSVEPDRVQQFF. This rearrangement joins TRBV29-1 to TRBJ2-1; 8 nucleotides align to TRBD1. This CDR3 region has 12 residues. The ends lost 2 bases at V and 11 bases at J; junction bases unmatched: 5. The germline V gene has CDR1 SQVTM and CDR2 ANQGSEA.

The V and J genes are TRBV28 and TRBJ1-1; D is unclear. The CDR3 totals 13 residues. With 3 bases removed from V and 4 bases from J, the gap between germline ends came to 9 bases. Germline assignment: CDR1 MDHEN and CDR2 SYDVKM. The CDR3 nucleotides are TGTGCCAGCAGTTTTTCGGGTGTCACTGAAGCTTTCTTT. This codes for CASSFSGVTEAFF. The complete variable domain, with remaining parts taken from reference TRBV28 and TRBJ1-1, reads DVKVTQSSRYLVKRTGEKVFLECVQDMDHENMFWYRQDPGLGLRLIYFSYDVKMKEKGDIPEGYSVSREKKERFSLILESASTNQTSMYLCASSFSGVTEAFFGQGTRLTVV.

The CDR3: CAISPGTRNTGELFF. The CDR3 nucleotides read TGTGCCATCAGCCCCGGGACCAGGAACACCGGGGAGCTGTTTTTT. The rearrangement uses TRBV10-3 and TRBJ2-2; perhaps D is TRBD1 or TRBD2 (5 bases each). V was clipped by 6 bases and J by 1 base, with 12 bases between them. CDR1 is ENHRY and CDR2 is SYGVKD in the germline V gene. The CDR3 has 15 residues.

The J gene is TRBJ1-5, the V gene TRBV7-8, with TRBD1 identical over 7 bases. The junction had 3 bases not matched to a gene; V was cut back by 3 bases and J by 4 bases. Per the germline V gene, CDR1 is SGHVS and CDR2 is FQNEAQ. The CDR3 sequence is 14 residues long. CDR3 in amino acids: CASSFDRVNQPQHF. Here the CDR3 DNA reads TGTGCCAGCAGCTTCGACAGGGTGAATCAGCCCCAGCATTTT.

This rearrangement joins TRBV20-1 to TRBJ1-5; perhaps TRBD1 as D (6 bases). Germline lookup yields CDR1 DFQATT and CDR2 SNEGSKA (reference sequence). The CDR3 totals 14 residues. Trimming took off 0 bases at V and 7 bases at J, with 13 bases between the two ends. In DNA form, the CDR3 reads TGCAGTGCTAGAGAGGGGCCAGGGGTACAGCCCCAGCATTTT. It is translated as CSAREGPGVQPQHF.

Only a few counts were recorded for this clonotype. The gene calls are TRBV10-3 and TRBJ1-4, with D hard to call. Trimming removed 3 bases at V and 2 bases at J, with 13 bases between. Looked up from germline, CDR1 is ENHRY and CDR2 is SYGVKD. The CDR3 is made up of 16 amino acids. CDR3 nucleotides: TGTGCCATCAGTGACCCGGGTGTGTCCACTAATGAAAAACTGTTTTTT. Translated: CAISDPGVSTNEKLFF.

The chain recombines TRBV9 with TRBJ1-6; D is ambiguous. CDR1 and CDR2 from the germline V gene are SGDLS and YYNGEE. Trimming cost V 0 bases and J 8 bases, with 9 bases left between them. This CDR3 is 14 amino acids long. This CDR3 reads CASSVGLGDSPLHF. The DNA for the CDR3 is TGTGCCAGCAGCGTAGGTCTTGGTGATTCACCCCTCCACTTT.

The CDR3 nucleotides are TGTGCCAGCAGTTACCATACTAGCGGGGCCGAGCAGTACTTC. Translating gives CASSYHTSGAEQYF. The V call is TRBV6-5, the J call TRBJ2-7, with 10 bases matching TRBD2. This CDR3 region has 14 residues. Trimming cost V 2 bases and J 6 bases; bases outside gene matches: 4. Germline V lookup: CDR1 MNHEY, CDR2 SVGAGI.

The chain uses TRBV12-3 or TRBV12-4 and TRBJ2-5, with a possible D match to TRBD2 (5 bases). The CDR3 spans 13 residues. V lost 5 bases and J 0 bases, leaving 7 bases between the germline ends. The CDR3 loop is CASSRGHQETQYF. The CDR3 DNA follows: TGTGCCAGCAGTCGAGGGCACCAAGAGACCCAGTACTTC.